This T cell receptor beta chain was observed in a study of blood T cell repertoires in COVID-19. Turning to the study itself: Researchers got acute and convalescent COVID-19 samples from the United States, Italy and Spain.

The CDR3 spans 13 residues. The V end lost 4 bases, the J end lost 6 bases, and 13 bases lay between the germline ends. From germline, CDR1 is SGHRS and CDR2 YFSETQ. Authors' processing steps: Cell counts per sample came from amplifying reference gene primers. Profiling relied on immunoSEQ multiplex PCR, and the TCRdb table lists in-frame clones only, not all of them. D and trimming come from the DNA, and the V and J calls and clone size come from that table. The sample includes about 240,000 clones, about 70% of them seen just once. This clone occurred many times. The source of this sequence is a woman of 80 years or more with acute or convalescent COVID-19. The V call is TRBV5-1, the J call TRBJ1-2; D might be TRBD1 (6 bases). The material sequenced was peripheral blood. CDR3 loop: CASSPGGAHGYTF. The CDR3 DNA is TGCGCCAGCAGCCCGGGGGGGGCACATGGCTACACCTTC.